Shown below are 15 T cell receptor beta chains from a single sample sequenced in a study of radiation and T cells in renal cell carcinoma. Measured with immunoSEQ multiplex PCR; TCRdb has only the in-frame clones, and not every one. The sample shows 15,000 to 20,000 clones, roughly 57% of them seen only once. Noted treatment: treatment-naive control, cytoreductive nephrectomy. Sequenced material: tumor tissue, taken from a patient whose treatment was nephrectomy without radiotherapy. These receptors were obtained from a man aged 40-55 years with renal cell carcinoma.

The chain employs TRBV10-3 and TRBJ1-2, with D possibly matching TRBD1 (5 bases). The CDR3 contains 14 residues. V shed 7 bases and J shed 3 bases, with 15 bases lying between them. Germline-derived CDR1 and CDR2 are ENHRY and SYGVKD. CDR3 in DNA: TGTGCCATCACGGCCGACAGTTGGGACTATGGCTACACCTTC. It translates to CAITADSWDYGYTF.

The DNA for the CDR3 is TGTGCCAGCTCACGAGGAGGTGAGCAGTTCTTC. Protein: CASSRGGEQFF. The rearrangement links TRBV18 to TRBJ2-1, with a tentative D call TRBD2 (5 bases). V was clipped by 4 bases and J by 9 bases, with 7 bases between them. The CDR3 has 11 residues. Per the germline V gene, CDR1 is KGHSH and CDR2 is LQKENI. The variable domain in full, completed from reference TRBV18 and TRBJ2-1, reads NAGVMQNPRHLVRRRGQEARLRCSPMKGHSHVYWYRQLPEEGLKFMVYLQKENIIDESGMPKERFSAEFPKEGPSILRIQQVVRGDSAAYFCASSRGGEQFFGPGTRLTVL.

The chain combines TRBV9 with TRBJ2-4; TRBD1 matches at 10 bases. V lost 4 bases, J lost 3 bases, and 7 bases stayed unmatched. CDR1 is SGDLS and CDR2 is YYNGEE in the germline V gene. The CDR3 consists of 16 residues. CDR3 residues: CASSPGTGVGKNIQYF. Written as DNA, the CDR3 is TGTGCCAGCAGCCCAGGGACAGGGGTTGGCAAAAACATTCAGTACTTC.

V is TRBV28 and J is TRBJ1-5; D is unresolved. The V gene's germline CDR1 is MDHEN and CDR2 SYDVKM. V was shortened by 3 bases and J by 9 bases, with 6 bases between the two germline ends. This CDR3 is built from 11 residues. This CDR3 reads CASSFGRPQHF. The CDR3 nucleotides read TGTGCCAGCAGTTTCGGGAGGCCCCAGCATTTT.

The rearrangement uses TRBV4-1 and TRBJ1-1, with D unclear. With 2 bases removed from V and 1 base from J, the gap between germline ends came to 11 bases. CDR3 size: 15 residues. CDR1 MGHRA and CDR2 YSYEKL come from the germline V gene. The CDR3 sequence: CASSQISTGNTEAFF. CDR3 nucleotide sequence: TGCGCCAGCAGCCAAATTAGTACTGGGAACACTGAAGCTTTCTTT.

This clone was recorded once. CDR3 coding DNA: TGTGCCATACAGGGGGCCAGGGATACTAACTATGGCTACACCTTC. This gives the protein CAIQGARDTNYGYTF. The chain joins TRBV2 to TRBJ1-2, with TRBD1 identical over 9 bases. The CDR3 consists of 15 residues. The germline gives CDR1 SNHLY, CDR2 FYNNEI. The trim removed 10 bases at V and 0 bases at J, leaving 9 bases unmatched.

CDR3 loop: CASIWGDLNEKLFF. The CDR3 region has the DNA TGTGCCAGCATCTGGGGGGACTTGAATGAAAAACTGTTTTTT. The chain uses TRBV5-8 and TRBJ1-4; tentatively, D is TRBD1 (5 bases). Germline CDR1 reads SGHTS; CDR2 reads YDEGEE. There are 14 residues in the CDR3. Trimming left V 6 bases short and J 5 bases short, with 14 bases between.

This clone was recorded a few times. The V and J genes are TRBV18 and TRBJ2-4, with TRBD1 matching 8 bases. The CDR3 runs to 13 residues. Germline V gene data show CDR1 as KGHSH and CDR2 as LQKENI. V lost 1 base, J lost 12 bases, and 5 bases stayed unmatched. CDR3 sequence (DNA): TGTGCCAGCTCACCACAGGACAGGGAGAATCAGTACTTC. Residues: CASSPQDRENQYF.

This clone was counted between two and nine times. The chain uses TRBV9 and TRBJ2-6, with D perhaps matching TRBD1 (5 bases). V lost 3 bases to trimming and J lost 0 bases, with 10 bases between them. The CDR3 has 16 amino acids. Germline CDR1 reads SGDLS; CDR2 reads YYNGEE. The CDR3 DNA reads TGTGCCAGCAGCGCCGGACAACGCTCTGGGGCCAACGTCCTGACTTTC. It specifies CASSAGQRSGANVLTF. The whole variable domain, filled in from reference TRBV9 and TRBJ2-6, reads DSGVTQTPKHLITATGQRVTLRCSPRSGDLSVYWYQQSLDQGLQFLIQYYNGEERAKGNILERFSAQQFPDLHSELNLSSLELGDSALYFCASSAGQRSGANVLTFGAGSRLTVL.

V is TRBV10-2 and J is TRBJ2-7, with a weak D call TRBD2 (5 bases). Per germline, CDR1 WSHSY and CDR2 SAAADI. The CDR3 is 13 residues long. Trimming took off 4 bases at V and 1 base at J, with 8 bases between the two ends. CDR3 DNA: TGCGCCAGCAGTGTACCGGGGTCCTACGAGCAGTACTTC. This encodes CASSVPGSYEQYF.

The rearrangement joins TRBV30 to TRBJ1-2, with D unclear. Trimming stripped 0 bases from V and 10 bases from J, with 21 bases between. The CDR3 runs to 15 residues. Germline V gene lookup returns CDR1 GTSNPN and CDR2 SVGIG (reference sequence). CDR3 sequence: CAWSVTTGSSDDYTF. The CDR3 DNA sequence: TGTGCCTGGAGTGTGACTACCGGGTCTTCCGATGACTACACCTTC.

The rearrangement uses TRBV29-1 and TRBJ1-2; 8 bases match TRBD1. Looked up from germline, CDR1 is SQVTM and CDR2 is ANQGSEA. J was trimmed by 3 bases and V by 6 bases; bases with no gene match: 3. The CDR3 has 12 residues. The CDR3 DNA reads TGCAGCGTAGCGGACAGGGACTATGGCTACACCTTC. Amino acid sequence: CSVADRDYGYTF.

The rearrangement links TRBV4-2 to TRBJ1-6; maybe TRBD1 (6 bases). This CDR3 comprises 17 residues. Trimming removed 4 bases from V and 9 bases from J, with 22 bases in between. Germline CDR1 is LGHNA and CDR2 is YNFKEQ. The CDR3 bases are TGTGCCAGCAGCCCCCGAGACAGGAGCTCTATTACTTCACCCCTCCACTTT. It translates to CASSPRDRSSITSPLHF.

The chain carries TRBV30 and TRBJ1-2; D gene ambiguous. Per germline, CDR1 GTSNPN and CDR2 SVGIG (reference sequence). The CDR3 sequence is 12 residues long. Deletions cut 8 bases from V and 0 bases from J, with 10 bases between. DNA of the CDR3: TGTGCCGGAAACGTCGCTAACTATGGCTACACCTTC. Translating it yields CAGNVANYGYTF.

The J gene is TRBJ1-2, the V gene TRBV5-4; TRBD1 might be the D (5 bases). This CDR3 is 14 amino acids long. Germline V lookup: CDR1 SGHNT, CDR2 YYREEE (reference sequence). Trimming removed 2 bases at V and 2 bases at J, with 10 bases between. This CDR3 reads CASSFTGTNYGYTF. The DNA of the CDR3 is TGTGCCAGCAGCTTTACCGGGACGAACTATGGCTACACCTTC.